This TCR beta chain stems from a study of blood T cell repertoires in COVID-19. Assay used: immunoSEQ multiplex PCR; TCRdb lists only in-frame clones, some missing. The sample contains fewer than 350,000 clones, roughly 88% of which appear only once. The germline gives CDR1 MNHEY, CDR2 SMNVEV (reference sequence). The CDR3 has 13 residues. Trimming stripped 5 bases from V and 1 base from J, with 8 bases between. The V and J genes are TRBV27 and TRBJ1-1; D call uncertain. This TCR was recovered from a woman in her 40s with acute COVID-19. Sequencing was performed on PBMCs or T cells enriched from blood (not recorded which). Written as DNA, the CDR3 is TGTGCCAGCAGTCGCCGGGAGAACACTGAAGCTTTCTTT. Translated, it gives CASSRRENTEAFF.